The clone carrying this TCR beta chain was seen repeatedly, ten times or more. The antigen is unknown. 5'RACE template switching generated TCR cDNA, adding a universal primer site and UMIs. MiXCR, run by TCRdb on the 5' RACE reads, gives a single entry per CDR3 protein. Seen here are 340,000 or so distinct CDR3 sequences, roughly an eighth observed once, and the top ten hold 2.5% to 4%. The sample belongs to a study of T cells after yellow fever vaccination. V was clipped by 6 bases and J by 4 bases, with 15 bases between them. Germline V CDR1 and CDR2: MNHEY, SVGAGI. This CDR3 region has 14 residues. Study-wide results and caveats: From the bulk population, abundant clonotypes could contaminate and appear within FACS-sorted repertoires.

This chain uses TRBV6-5 with TRBJ1-2, with D possibly being TRBD1 (5 bases). Sequencing used CD4+ T cells sorted from PBMCs, obtained 15 days after the yellow fever booster vaccination. This receptor was taken from a man aged 18-30 years who received the YFV17D yellow fever vaccine. The CDR3 DNA reads as TGTGCCAGCAGGACTCCACAGGTCCCCTATGGCTACACCTTC. This sequence encodes CASRTPQVPYGYTF.